The entry below gives a single TCR beta chain sequence along with its context. TCRdb passed the 5' RACE reads through MiXCR, listing each CDR3 protein once. The table has hundreds of thousands of distinct CDR3 sequences, about a fifth seen once. The CDR3 sequence is 12 residues long. Germline V CDR1 and CDR2: MNHEY, SMNVEV (reference sequence). The V end lost 2 bases, the J end lost 11 bases, and 10 bases lay between the germline ends. The data were obtained in a study of identical twins. This sample was shared with a second study, whose subject was yellow fever vaccine responses in identical twins.

The sample consisted of CD4+ T cells sorted from blood. The gene calls are TRBV27 and TRBJ2-4, with D perhaps TRBD1 (6 bases). The receptor comes from a woman under 30 in good health. CDR3: CASSLNGGFQYF. The CDR3 DNA reads TGTGCCAGCAGTTTAAATGGGGGCTTTCAGTACTTC.